Given below is one T cell receptor beta chain in context. Its antigen is as yet unknown. V was pared by 2 bases and J by 5 bases, with 7 bases between. CDR1 and CDR2 from the germline V gene are ENHRY and SYGVKD. The CDR3 contains 13 residues. This entry is derived from a study of shared clonotypes between healthy human individuals. General study results and limits: Memory subsets generally showed lower estimated richness than naive subsets. Generation probabilities of non-shared clonotypes were lower (relative to those shared by all four donors).

In the study's own analysis: Owing to the provision of junction-only sequences devoid of quality scores by immunoSEQ, filtering differed. Libraries were prepared by immunoSEQ multiplex PCR; TCRdb keeps only in-frame clonotypes and omits some of them. Clone size and the V and J calls come from that table; the DNA yielded D and trimming. The profile shows about 2 million clones, roughly 96% of them singletons. The V and J genes are TRBV10-3 and TRBJ1-5; no definite D call. The sequenced sample consisted of naive CD4+ T cells sorted from blood. Stated subset: CD45RA+ positively selected. This sequence originates from a man between 18 and 35 years old in good health. The CDR3 protein is CAISEVQDQPQHF. CDR3 DNA: TGTGCCATCAGTGAGGTACAAGATCAGCCCCAGCATTTT.